This T cell receptor (beta chain) is from a study of patients and donors after allogeneic stem cell transplantation. The CDR3 totals 18 residues. Losses at the gene ends were 2 bases for V and 0 bases for J; bases not matched to a gene: 12. Germline CDR1 is SGHRS and CDR2 is YFSETQ. TCRdb re-called the RT-PCR reads through MiXCR, storing one row per CDR3 protein. The sample shows about 57,000 distinct CDR3 sequences, about 14% of them seen only once. This clonotype was seen a handful of times. The chain joins TRBV5-1 to TRBJ2-7, with 9 bases that match TRBD2. The sequence derives from a human donor who was either an allogeneic HSCT recipient or a stem cell or donor lymphocyte infusion donor (not recorded which). It is not recorded whose cells these are; they may come from a transplant donor. Sequencing used blood, either unsorted or a sorted T cell fraction (not recorded which). In DNA, the CDR3 is TGCGCCAGCAGCTTTTTGGTGCTAGCGGGGAGGAGCTCCTACGAGCAGTACTTC. As protein: CASSFLVLAGRSSYEQYF.